The 17 T cell receptor beta chains in this list originate from one sample, sequenced in a study of read filtering for tumor transcriptome and immune sequencing. From roughly 0.4 ug of RNA, a library with molecular barcoded alpha/delta and beta/gamma adaptors was made. TCRdb re-called the reads with MiXCR, one entry per CDR3 protein. Of around 20,000 distinct CDR3 sequences detected, approximately 24% appear once; the ten largest clones hold more than 20%. The sequencing input was a population of CD138-negative cells sorted from bone marrow. The receptors come from a donor older than 35 with multiple myeloma.

As DNA, the CDR3 is TGTGCCAGCAGCTTAGAGACAAACACTGAAGCTTTCTTT. Translation gives CASSLETNTEAFF. V and J are TRBV7-6 and TRBJ1-1, with unresolved D. Per the germline V gene, CDR1 is SGHVS and CDR2 is FNYEAQ. This CDR3 is built from 13 residues. With 1 base removed from V and 2 bases from J, the gap between germline ends came to 5 bases.

This clonotype is medium-sized by share. J is TRBJ1-3 and V is TRBV12-3 or TRBV12-4; no reliable D call. Trimming took 11 bases from V and 10 from J, leaving 18 bases between them. The CDR3 has 12 residues. The CDR3 bases are TGTGCCGCCAGCATATCTATGAGTACCATATATTTT. Translation gives CAASISMSTIYF.

The chain carries TRBV4-3 and TRBJ2-5; TRBD1 matches 12 bases. The CDR3 is 15 residues long. V gave up 4 bases and J gave up 5 bases; unmatched junction bases: 5. Germline V CDR1 and CDR2: LGHNA, YSLEER. CDR3 DNA sequence: TGCGCCAGCAGCCCAGGGACAGGGGGCAGGGAGACCCAGTACTTC. It specifies CASSPGTGGRETQYF.

This clonotype has ten or more counts. J is TRBJ2-5 and V is TRBV25-1, with 7 bases lining up with TRBD1. Germline CDR1 and CDR2: MGHDK and SYGVNS. The J segment lost 2 bases and the V segment lost 6 bases, leaving 3 bases of the junction unmatched. The CDR3 covers 13 residues. The CDR3 DNA reads as TGTGCCAGCAGACCGGGACAGCAAGAGACCCAGTACTTC. The encoded protein is CASRPGQQETQYF.

About this clonotype: A much larger clonotype is one base distant, so this may be a read error. This rearrangement joins TRBV6-5 to TRBJ2-3; the D is unclear. The CDR3 has 11 amino acids. Germline V gene data show CDR1 as MNHEY and CDR2 as SVGAGI. CDR3 coding DNA: TGTGCCAGCAGGAGCACAGTTACGCAGTATTTT. The encoded protein is CASRSTVTQYF.

Comment on this clonotype: Possible read error: a much larger clone is one base away. V and J are TRBV5-1 and TRBJ2-3, with D tentatively TRBD1 or TRBD2 (5 bases each). The germline CDR1 and CDR2 sequences are SGHRS and YFSETQ. This CDR3 is built from 16 residues. The CDR3 nucleotides read TGCACCAGCAGCAGAACAGGTCCGTCTAGCACAGATGCGCAGTATTTT. Amino acids: CTSSRTGPSSTDAQYF.

This clonotype has more than one count but fewer than ten. The chain couples TRBV28 to TRBJ2-1, with a tentative D call TRBD1 (5 bases). Per germline, CDR1 MDHEN and CDR2 SYDVKM. The CDR3 spans 13 residues. V was trimmed by 1 base and J by 6 bases, leaving 7 bases between them. The CDR3 loop is CASSLSGINEQFF. The CDR3 DNA is TGTGCCAGCAGTTTATCAGGGATCAATGAGCAGTTCTTC.

This clonotype is medium-sized within its sample. This sequence joins TRBV7-8 and TRBJ1-1; D call uncertain. Germline CDR1 and CDR2: SGHVS and FQNEAQ. V was cut by 7 bases and J by 1 base, with 7 bases left in between. The CDR3 has 12 residues. This CDR3 is CASKDGNTEAFF. The DNA for the CDR3 is TGTGCCAGCAAGGACGGGAACACTGAAGCTTTCTTT.

The chain employs TRBV29-1 and TRBJ2-2, with TRBD2 matching 13 bases. J gave up 4 bases and V 7 bases, and 6 bases lay outside the gene matches. Germline V gene lookup returns CDR1 SQVTM and CDR2 ANQGSEA. CDR3 length: 15 residues. CDR3 region: CSALLAGGGTGELFF. Here the CDR3 DNA reads TGCAGCGCCCTACTAGCGGGAGGGGGCACCGGGGAGCTGTTTTTT.

This clonotype was detected a few times. One junction end disagrees with the germline gene, perhaps due to a read error. CDR3 in amino acids: CASPPPIRQFSCEQYF. CDR3 DNA: TGTGCCAGCCCCCCCCCCATAAGGCAGTTCTCCTGCGAGCAGTACTTC. The gene calls are TRBV12-3 or TRBV12-4 and TRBJ2-7, with no clear D. This CDR3 is built from 16 residues.

On this clonotype: One base away lies a much larger clone, so this may be a sequencing read error. The gene calls are TRBV7-2 and TRBJ2-7; D is unresolved. Looked up from germline, CDR1 is SGHTA and CDR2 is FQGNSA. The CDR3 sequence is 13 residues long. V lost 5 bases, J lost 4 bases, and 12 bases lay in between. CDR3: CASSRSGQYEQYF. CDR3 DNA sequence: TGTGCCAGCAGCCGGAGTGGGCAATACGAGCAGTACTTC.

The rearrangement joins TRBV28 to TRBJ2-1; D is unresolved. This CDR3 is 17 amino acids long. V was cut by 5 bases and J by 8 bases, with 25 bases left in between. Germline V gives CDR1 MDHEN, CDR2 SYDVKM. The CDR3 reads CASSPLSGLETGHEQFF. The DNA for the CDR3 is TGTGCCAGCAGTCCCCTCTCCGGGCTCGAGACGGGCCATGAGCAGTTCTTC. Full variable domain (rest looked up from reference TRBV28 and TRBJ2-1): DVKVTQSSRYLVKRTGEKVFLECVQDMDHENMFWYRQDPGLGLRLIYFSYDVKMKEKGDIPEGYSVSREKKERFSLILESASTNQTSMYLCASSPLSGLETGHEQFFGPGTRLTVL.

In its sample, this clonotype was seen a few times. The genes are TRBV6-5 and TRBJ2-3; 8 bases are shared with TRBD1. The V and J ends lost 0 bases and 5 bases, in that order; junction bases with no gene match: 7. There are 16 residues in the CDR3. Germline values: CDR1 MNHEY, CDR2 SVGAGI. The DNA for the CDR3 is TGTGCCAGCAGTTACTCTCCAGGGGGCGCGAAAGATACGCAGTATTTT. It codes for CASSYSPGGAKDTQYF.

This clonotype has a count of ten or more. The chain recombines TRBV19 with TRBJ1-1, with D perhaps TRBD1 (6 bases). Per the germline V gene, CDR1 is LNHDA and CDR2 is SQIVND (reference sequence). The CDR3 extends over 14 amino acids. The V gene lost 5 bases and the J gene lost 5 bases, with 15 bases spanning the gap. CDR3 nucleotide sequence: TGTGCCAGTAGTCATCAGGGGCGGTGGACTGAAGCTTTCTTT. It specifies CASSHQGRWTEAFF.

This clonotype has a handful of counts. The chain has TRBV28 and TRBJ2-2; 7 bases are a match to TRBD1. The ends lost 10 bases at V and 3 bases at J; junction bases unmatched: 5. Per the germline V gene, CDR1 is MDHEN and CDR2 is SYDVKM. This CDR3 contains 13 residues. The CDR3, as DNA: TGTGCCACCCCCGACAGGGACACCGGGGAGCTGTTTTTT. Protein product: CATPDRDTGELFF.

This clonotype was picked up many times. The J gene is TRBJ2-6, the V gene TRBV28; D is ambiguous. The V and J ends lost 1 base and 18 bases respectively, with 13 bases between them. CDR1 and CDR2 from the germline V gene are MDHEN and SYDVKM. This CDR3 comprises 12 residues. CDR3 bases: TGTGCCAGCAGTTTATTCGGGCGGCCCAGGACTTTC. Encoded protein: CASSLFGRPRTF.

This clonotype came up many times. The J gene is TRBJ1-1, the V gene TRBV6-2 or TRBV6-3; possibly TRBD1 for D (5 bases). The V and J ends lost 8 bases and 0 bases respectively, with 10 bases between them. Germline lookup yields CDR1 MNHEY and CDR2 SVGEGT. This CDR3 spans 13 amino acids. The CDR3 DNA sequence: TGTGCCAGCTGTGTAGGGGTGAACACTGAAGCTTTCTTT. This sequence encodes CASCVGVNTEAFF.